This TCR beta chain is drawn from a study of control samples from healthy donors and cancer patients. The CDR3 runs 13 residues. Germline V gene sequence: CDR1 WSHSY, CDR2 SAAADI. V gave up 6 bases and J gave up 4 bases, with 12 bases separating them. The protocol was immunoSEQ multiplex PCR, while the TCRdb copy is restricted to in-frame clones and leaves out a portion. The table records 150,000 or so clones, roughly 95% of them present only once. This receptor was identified in a woman aged 55-69 years in good health. This chain joins TRBV10-2 and TRBJ1-2; the D is unclear. Specimen: blood. The CDR3 loop reads CASRGVNGYGYTF. The CDR3 coding sequence is TGCGCCAGCAGGGGAGTTAATGGCTATGGCTACACCTTC.